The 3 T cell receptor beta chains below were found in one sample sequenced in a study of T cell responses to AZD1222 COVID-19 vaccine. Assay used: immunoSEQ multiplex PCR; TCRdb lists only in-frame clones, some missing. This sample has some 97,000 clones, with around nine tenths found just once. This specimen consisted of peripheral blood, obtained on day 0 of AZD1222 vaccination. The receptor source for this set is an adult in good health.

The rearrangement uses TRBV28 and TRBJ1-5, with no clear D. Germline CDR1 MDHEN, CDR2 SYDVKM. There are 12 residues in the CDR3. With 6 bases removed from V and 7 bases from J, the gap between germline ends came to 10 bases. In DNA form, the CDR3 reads TGTGCCAGCAGGGATAATCAACAGCCCCAGCATTTT. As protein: CASRDNQQPQHF.

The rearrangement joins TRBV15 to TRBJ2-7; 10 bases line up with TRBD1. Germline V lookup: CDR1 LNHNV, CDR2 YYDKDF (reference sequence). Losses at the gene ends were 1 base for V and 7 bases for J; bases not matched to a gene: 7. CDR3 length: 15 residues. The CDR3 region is CATSRVRTGGNEQYF. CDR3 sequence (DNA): TGTGCCACCAGCAGAGTCCGGACAGGGGGTAATGAGCAGTACTTC.

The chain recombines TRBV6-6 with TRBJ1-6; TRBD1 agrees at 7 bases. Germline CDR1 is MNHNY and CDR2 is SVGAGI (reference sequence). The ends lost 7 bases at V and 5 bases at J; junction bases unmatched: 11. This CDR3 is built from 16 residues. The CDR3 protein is CASNPQGTDNNSPLHF. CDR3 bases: TGTGCCAGCAACCCACAGGGGACCGATAATAATTCACCCCTCCACTTT.